Shown below are 21 T cell receptor beta chains from a single sample sequenced in a study of shared clonotypes between healthy human individuals. Assay used: immunoSEQ multiplex PCR; TCRdb lists only in-frame clones, some missing. The sample lists about 2,500,000 clones, about 92% seen once, with over 0.12% in the top ten. The sample comprised naive CD4+ T cells sorted from blood. Regarding subset: CD45RA+ positively selected. The receptors shown here come from a man aged 18 to 29 in good health.

The chain uses TRBV9 and TRBJ2-1; TRBD2 matches at 7 bases. Germline V gene data show CDR1 as SGDLS and CDR2 as YYNGEE. V trimming: 4 bases; J trimming: 6 bases; junction bases outside the gene matches: 7. The CDR3 has 14 residues. CDR3: CASSWGGAANEQFF. CDR3 nucleotides: TGTGCCAGCAGCTGGGGGGGAGCCGCCAATGAGCAGTTCTTC.

The rearrangement links TRBV29-1 to TRBJ2-1; 7 bases are a match to TRBD2. This CDR3 has 15 residues. Trimming at V came to 3 bases and at J to 0 bases, leaving 5 bases not matched to a gene. Per the germline V gene, CDR1 is SQVTM and CDR2 is ANQGSEA. This chain's CDR3 is CSVDKRDRSYNEQFF. The CDR3 DNA reads as TGCAGCGTTGACAAGCGGGATCGCTCCTACAATGAGCAGTTCTTC.

A word on this clone: Other DNA sequences in the sample encode the same CDR3. The rearrangement uses TRBV7-9 and TRBJ1-1; no definite D call. This CDR3 has 14 amino acids. Trimming removed 0 bases from V and 0 bases from J, with 5 bases in between. Germline V lookup: CDR1 SEHNR, CDR2 FQNEAQ (reference sequence). CDR3 DNA sequence: TGTGCCAGCAGCTTAGCAGTACTGAACACTGAAGCTTTCTTT. This encodes CASSLAVLNTEAFF.

The chain combines TRBV7-2 with TRBJ1-4, with 8 bases aligning to TRBD1. The CDR3 runs 14 residues. V dropped 3 bases and J dropped 7; count of bases not matched to a gene: 4. Germline CDR1 is SGHTA and CDR2 is FQGNSA. The CDR3 protein is CASSFGTGSEKLFF. The CDR3 coding sequence is TGTGCCAGCAGCTTCGGGACAGGAAGTGAAAAACTGTTTTTT.

The chain employs TRBV2 and TRBJ2-7; 9 bases are shared with TRBD1. The ends lost 4 bases at V and 5 bases at J; junction bases unmatched: 3. The CDR3 sequence is 13 residues long. In germline, CDR1 is SNHLY, CDR2 FYNNEI. This CDR3 reads CASSGDRVNEQYF. DNA of the CDR3: TGTGCCAGCAGTGGGGACAGGGTAAACGAGCAGTACTTC.

This clone was seen once. Written as DNA, the CDR3 is TGTGCCAGCATTAGCGGTTTCTCCTACAATGAGCAGTTCTTC. The encoded protein is CASISGFSYNEQFF. The rearrangement joins TRBV2 to TRBJ2-1; tentative D call: TRBD2 (6 bases). Per germline, CDR1 SNHLY and CDR2 FYNNEI. This CDR3 spans 14 amino acids. Trimming took 7 bases from V and 0 from J, leaving 10 bases between them.

This rearrangement joins TRBV6-5 to TRBJ2-2, with D hard to call. Trimming took off 0 bases at V and 5 bases at J, with 13 bases between the two ends. The CDR3 extends over 16 amino acids. The germline V gene has CDR1 MNHEY and CDR2 SVGAGI. Here the CDR3 reads CASSYSLGMGTGELFF. DNA for the CDR3: TGTGCCAGCAGTTACTCTTTAGGGATGGGAACCGGGGAGCTGTTTTTT.

V and J are TRBV28 and TRBJ1-2; D is possibly TRBD1 (6 bases). CDR3 size: 13 residues. Germline V gives CDR1 MDHEN, CDR2 SYDVKM. V was clipped by 5 bases and J by 8 bases, with 15 bases between them. CDR3 in amino acids: CASSTPGARGYTF. The CDR3 DNA reads TGTGCCAGCAGTACCCCGGGGGCGCGAGGCTACACCTTC.

About this clone itself: The identical CDR3 is also encoded by other nucleotide sequences in the sample. The rearrangement uses TRBV2 and TRBJ2-7; D gene unclear. CDR3 length: 11 residues. V lost 6 bases and J 3 bases, leaving 6 bases between the germline ends. From germline, CDR1 is SNHLY and CDR2 FYNNEI. The CDR3 region has the DNA TGTGCCAGCAGCGGCCACTACGAGCAGTACTTC. It encodes CASSGHYEQYF.

V and J are TRBV4-1 and TRBJ2-3; D is tentatively TRBD1 or TRBD2 (5 bases each). V lost 5 bases to trimming and J lost 5 bases, with 20 bases between them. Germline CDR1 reads MGHRA; CDR2 reads YSYEKL. The CDR3 consists of 16 residues. The CDR3 DNA sequence: TGCGCCAGCAGCAATGAGGGGCCAAGGGTAGGAGATACGCAGTATTTT. This codes for CASSNEGPRVGDTQYF.

The chain's CDR3 is CASSITRGQIAYQPQHF. As DNA, the CDR3 is TGTGCCAGTAGTATTACCAGGGGACAGATAGCATATCAGCCCCAGCATTTT. The chain joins TRBV19 to TRBJ1-5; the match to TRBD1 covers 7 bases. The CDR3 extends over 17 amino acids. With V trimmed by 3 bases and J by 5 bases, 13 bases remained unmatched. Germline loops: CDR1 LNHDA, CDR2 SQIVND (reference sequence).

This sequence joins TRBV6-5 and TRBJ1-2; D perhaps matches TRBD1 (6 bases). Germline V CDR1 and CDR2: MNHEY, SVGAGI. Trimming pared 7 bases from V and 4 bases from J, leaving 10 bases between. The CDR3 covers 12 residues. CDR3 residues: CASTQQGYGYTF. The CDR3 DNA is TGTGCCAGCACCCAACAGGGCTATGGCTACACCTTC.

The chain has TRBV10-3 and TRBJ1-1; 10 bases are shared with TRBD1. Germline V gene lookup returns CDR1 ENHRY and CDR2 SYGVKD. The CDR3 covers 13 residues. With V trimmed by 2 bases and J by 10 bases, 4 bases remained unmatched. The CDR3 sequence is CAISEGQGERAFF. The CDR3 DNA follows: TGTGCCATCAGTGAGGGACAGGGGGAGAGAGCTTTCTTT.

The rearrangement joins TRBV6-1 to TRBJ1-1; D remains ambiguous. The CDR3 sequence is 12 residues long. V shed 7 bases and J shed 2 bases, with 8 bases lying between them. Germline-derived CDR1 and CDR2 are MNHNS and SASEGT. CDR3: CASNGPNTEAFF. In DNA form, the CDR3 reads TGTGCCAGCAACGGGCCAAACACTGAAGCTTTCTTT.

This sequence joins TRBV12-5 and TRBJ2-3, with 12 bases fitting TRBD1. Germline trimming cut 1 base from V and 5 bases from J; bases unmatched to any gene: 4. The CDR3 covers 16 residues. Germline V CDR1 and CDR2: LGHNT, FRNRAP. DNA for the CDR3: TGTGCTAGTGGTTTGGGGGACAGGGGGCTGGGAGATACGCAGTATTTT. This sequence encodes CASGLGDRGLGDTQYF.

The rearrangement joins TRBV5-1 to TRBJ1-3; 7 bases are shared with TRBD1. The CDR3 covers 15 residues. The germline gives CDR1 SGHRS, CDR2 YFSETQ. Losses at the gene ends were 4 bases for V and 2 bases for J; bases not matched to a gene: 6. DNA for the CDR3: TGCGCCAGCAGCCAGGGACAGCTGGCTGGAAACACCATATATTTT. This gives the protein CASSQGQLAGNTIYF.

This chain links TRBV5-8 with TRBJ2-2; D remains unclear. The V gene's germline CDR1 is SGHTS and CDR2 YDEGEE. The ends were cut back, 5 bases at V and 4 bases at J, with 9 bases in the middle. The CDR3 has 13 residues. The CDR3, as DNA: TGTGCCAGCAGGAGTTTCTCCACCGGGGAGCTGTTTTTT. Amino acids: CASRSFSTGELFF.

The rearrangement links TRBV28 to TRBJ2-7; 7 bases are shared with TRBD2. The CDR3 has 16 amino acids. J lost 4 bases, V lost 5 bases, and 14 bases had no gene match. Germline V gene lookup returns CDR1 MDHEN and CDR2 SYDVKM. For the CDR3, the DNA is TGTGCCAGCAGTGGGACTATACTCGGGGGATTTTACGAGCAGTACTTC. Amino acid sequence: CASSGTILGGFYEQYF.

The J gene is TRBJ2-7, the V gene TRBV19, with 7 positions matching TRBD1. The CDR3 spans 14 residues. V lost 6 bases, J lost 3 bases, and 8 bases stayed unmatched. CDR1 is LNHDA and CDR2 is SQIVND in the germline V gene (reference sequence). The CDR3 DNA follows: TGTGCCAGTAGAAGGAGACAGGGTATCTACGAGCAGTACTTC. It yields the protein CASRRRQGIYEQYF.

This clone was detected once. The CDR3 region is CAWSSRTGGEAFF. DNA for the CDR3: TGTGCCTGGAGTTCCAGGACAGGAGGTGAAGCTTTCTTT. J is TRBJ1-1 and V is TRBV30, with 7 nucleotides matching TRBD1. The V gene's germline CDR1 is GTSNPN and CDR2 SVGIG (reference sequence). This CDR3 comprises 13 residues. J gave up 7 bases and V 2 bases, and 7 bases lay outside the gene matches. Supplemented by reference TRBV30 and TRBJ1-1, the full variable domain reads SQTIHQWPATLVQPVGSPLSLECTVEGTSNPNLYWYRQAAGRGLQLLFYSVGIGQISSEVPQNLSASRPQDRQFILSSKKLLLSDSGFYLCAWSSRTGGEAFFGQGTRLTVV.

V usage is TRBV4-1 and J usage is TRBJ2-3, with D hard to call. V dropped 4 bases and J dropped 4 bases, with 24 bases sitting between them. The CDR3 contains 18 residues. In germline, CDR1 is MGHRA, CDR2 YSYEKL. CDR3 DNA: TGCGCCAGCAGCCCAACCATTAGGCTATCGTGGGTAGCAGATACGCAGTATTTT. It specifies CASSPTIRLSWVADTQYF.